This is a list of T cell receptor beta chains from one sample in a study of blood T cell repertoires in COVID-19. TCRdb's copy holds only in-frame clones and misses some; the assay was immunoSEQ multiplex PCR. Of about 62,000 clones in the sample, roughly 71% were seen once. What was sequenced was peripheral blood. The receptors stem from a woman in her forties or fifties with active or convalescent COVID-19. Both conserved end residues are part of each CDR3. D genes are given only for firm matches. Size is omitted from some rows. Given values are once, few, many or a class for expanded clones.

V gene	D gene	J gene	clone size	CDR3 protein	CDR3 DNA
TRBV24-1	.	TRBJ2-1	.	CATSDPTPGATRQFF	TGTGCCACCAGTGATCCCACCCCAGGGGCAACGCGACAGTTCTTC
TRBV5-1	.	TRBJ1-3	few	CASSFGEASRNTIYF	TGCGCCAGCAGCTTTGGAGAGGCGAGCCGAAACACCATATATTTT
TRBV2	TRBD1	TRBJ1-2	.	CASGPDRGNGYTF	TGTGCCAGCGGACCCGACAGGGGGAATGGCTACACCTTC
TRBV7-2	TRBD2	TRBJ2-5	.	CASSFNGGQETQYF	TGTGCCAGCAGCTTTAACGGGGGGCAAGAGACCCAGTACTTC
TRBV19	.	TRBJ2-3	.	CASRPTNTDTQYF	TGTGCCAGTAGGCCCACTAATACAGATACGCAGTATTTT
TRBV5-6	.	TRBJ1-5	.	CASSLSADLGPQHF	TGTGCCAGCAGCTTGTCGGCAGACTTAGGCCCCCAGCATTTT
TRBV2	TRBD1	TRBJ1-4	.	CASSGTGAGEKLFF	TGTGCCAGCAGCGGGACAGGGGCGGGTGAAAAACTGTTTTTT
TRBV5-6	TRBD1	TRBJ1-2	.	CASSSDRGGYGYTF	TGTGCCAGCAGCTCGGACAGGGGAGGCTATGGCTACACCTTC
TRBV4-3	TRBD2	TRBJ2-1	.	CASSRSAGATYNEQFF	TGCGCCAGCAGCCGCTCAGCGGGAGCGACCTACAATGAGCAGTTCTTC
TRBV18	.	TRBJ2-6	.	CASPKIQGSGANVLTF	TGTGCCAGCCCGAAAATCCAGGGCTCTGGGGCCAACGTCCTGACTTTC
TRBV2	TRBD1	TRBJ1-5	.	CASSASGQSNQPQHF	TGTGCCAGCAGTGCCTCGGGACAGTCCAATCAGCCCCAGCATTTT
TRBV2	.	TRBJ2-1	.	CASGLYNEQFF	TGTGCCAGCGGGCTGTACAATGAGCAGTTCTTC
TRBV14	.	TRBJ1-5	.	CASSRSGGGQPQHF	TGTGCCAGCAGCCGGTCGGGGGGCGGACAGCCCCAGCATTTT
TRBV2	TRBD2	TRBJ2-1	.	CASSVANSGSKNEQFF	TGTGCCAGCAGTGTAGCAAATAGCGGGAGTAAAAATGAGCAGTTCTTC
TRBV9	.	TRBJ1-2	.	CASSARQQYGYTF	TGTGCCAGCAGCGCCAGACAGCAGTATGGCTACACCTTC
TRBV18	TRBD1	TRBJ2-7	.	CASSPGTGGNEQYF	TGTGCCAGCTCACCGGGGACAGGGGGAAACGAGCAGTACTTC
TRBV9	TRBD2	TRBJ2-1	.	CASSPTGTNPYNEQFF	TGTGCCAGCAGCCCGACGGGGACTAATCCCTACAATGAGCAGTTCTTC
TRBV6-6	TRBD1	TRBJ1-2	.	CASSYSDRGRGYTF	TGTGCCAGCAGTTACTCAGACAGGGGGCGAGGCTACACCTTC
TRBV24-1	TRBD2	TRBJ2-7	.	CATAGTSGSYEQYF	TGTGCCACCGCCGGGACTAGCGGGTCCTACGAGCAGTACTTC
TRBV4-1	TRBD1	TRBJ1-4	.	CASSRDRVLFF	TGCGCCAGCAGTCGAGACAGGGTGCTGTTTTTT
TRBV30	.	TRBJ2-5	once	CAWSVRDKETQYF	TGTGCCTGGAGTGTACGGGACAAAGAGACCCAGTACTTC
TRBV28	.	TRBJ2-7	.	CASCLGGAYEQYF	TGTGCCAGCTGCTTAGGGGGAGCCTACGAGCAGTACTTC
TRBV29-1	.	TRBJ2-3	.	CSVESSRDTQYF	TGCAGCGTTGAAAGCTCCCGAGATACGCAGTATTTT
TRBV12-3/TRBV12-4	.	TRBJ2-7	.	CASSVTYEQYF	TGTGCCAGCAGCGTCACATACGAGCAGTACTTC
TRBV7-9	TRBD2	TRBJ2-1	.	CASSIPGLARNEQFF	TGTGCCAGCAGCATCCCGGGACTAGCTCGCAATGAGCAGTTCTTC
TRBV25-1	.	TRBJ1-2	.	CASSEVGRSNYGYTF	TGTGCCAGCAGTGAAGTTGGCAGATCAAACTATGGCTACACCTTC
TRBV27	TRBD1	TRBJ2-5	.	CASSGQGEETQYF	TGTGCCAGCAGTGGACAGGGAGAAGAGACCCAGTACTTC
TRBV19	TRBD1	TRBJ1-3	few	CASTDRGSRNTIYF	TGTGCCAGTACCGACAGGGGATCCCGAAACACCATATATTTT
TRBV19	TRBD1	TRBJ1-3	once	CASSDRASGNTIYF	TGTGCCAGTTCGGACAGGGCCTCTGGAAACACCATATATTTT
TRBV20-1	TRBD2	TRBJ2-1	few	CSASRAAGVNEQFF	TGCAGTGCTAGTCGCGCGGCGGGGGTCAATGAGCAGTTCTTC
TRBV10-3	.	TRBJ1-1	.	CAAGRGETEAFF	TGTGCCGCCGGGAGGGGGGAGACTGAAGCTTTCTTT
TRBV5-1	.	TRBJ1-2	few	CASSLGQAVYGYTF	TGCGCCAGCAGCTTGGGGCAGGCAGTCTATGGCTACACCTTC
TRBV11-2	TRBD2	TRBJ2-7	.	CASSGYSGGYEQYF	TGTGCCAGCAGCGGATACTCGGGGGGCTACGAGCAGTACTTC
TRBV6-4	TRBD1	TRBJ1-2	.	CASSDSSGGSSGYTF	TGTGCCAGCAGTGACTCGTCAGGGGGCTCAAGTGGCTACACCTTC
TRBV7-8	.	TRBJ2-7	.	CASSTQESYEQYF	TGTGCCAGCAGCACACAGGAGTCCTACGAGCAGTACTTC
TRBV5-6	.	TRBJ1-1	.	CASSFLSGGSTEAFF	TGTGCCAGCAGCTTCCTGTCTGGAGGATCCACTGAAGCTTTCTTT
TRBV4-2	TRBD2	TRBJ2-3	.	CASSRKTSATSTDTQYF	TGTGCCAGCAGCCGAAAGACTAGCGCAACGAGCACAGATACGCAGTATTTT
TRBV9	.	TRBJ2-1	.	CASGPREKSYNEQFF	TGTGCCAGCGGCCCTCGGGAGAAGTCCTACAATGAGCAGTTCTTC
TRBV5-1	.	TRBJ2-2	.	CASSLAGLNTGELFF	TGCGCCAGCAGCTTGGCCGGACTAAACACCGGGGAGCTGTTTTTT
TRBV7-2	.	TRBJ2-7	.	CASSLHSSLYEQYF	TGTGCCAGCAGCCTCCACTCGAGCCTCTACGAGCAGTACTTC
TRBV4-3	.	TRBJ2-2	.	CASSQIGGSMPGELFF	TGCGCCAGCAGCCAAATAGGAGGTTCGATGCCCGGGGAGCTGTTTTTT
TRBV7-2	.	TRBJ1-6	.	CASSDSYNSPLHF	TGTGCCAGCAGCGACAGTTATAATTCACCCCTCCACTTT
TRBV7-9	TRBD1	TRBJ2-7	.	CASSLWDSPYEQYF	TGTGCCAGCAGCTTATGGGACAGTCCCTACGAGCAGTACTTC
TRBV2	.	TRBJ2-3	.	CASSEFWSADTQYF	TGTGCCAGCAGTGAATTCTGGTCGGCAGATACGCAGTATTTT
TRBV9	.	TRBJ1-1	.	CASSVAPVMNTEAFF	TGTGCCAGCAGCGTAGCTCCAGTCATGAACACTGAAGCTTTCTTT
TRBV4-1	.	TRBJ1-4	.	CASRRWGDGNEKLFF	TGCGCCAGCAGGCGCTGGGGCGACGGTAATGAAAAACTGTTTTTT
TRBV19	.	TRBJ1-2	.	CASSIDSPLRDYGYTF	TGTGCCAGTAGTATAGATTCCCCTCTCAGGGACTATGGCTACACCTTC
TRBV2	.	TRBJ2-5	.	CASSSRFGAETQYF	TGTGCCAGCAGTTCTCGTTTTGGGGCGGAGACCCAGTACTTC
TRBV6-5	.	TRBJ1-1	once	CASSYLGPSGAFF	TGTGCCAGCAGTTACCTGGGCCCCAGTGGAGCTTTCTTT
TRBV7-2	.	TRBJ1-2	.	CASSLRLSNYGYTF	TGTGCCAGCAGCTTAAGACTCTCTAACTATGGCTACACCTTC
TRBV6-2/TRBV6-3	.	TRBJ1-1	.	CASSNTGDTEAFF	TGTGCCAGCAGTAATACGGGGGACACTGAAGCTTTCTTT
TRBV6-5	.	TRBJ1-5	.	CASRPSGSNQPQHF	TGTGCCAGCAGACCATCAGGTAGCAATCAGCCCCAGCATTTT
TRBV28	TRBD1	TRBJ1-1	.	CASRAQGEAEAFF	TGTGCCAGCAGAGCACAGGGGGAGGCTGAAGCTTTCTTT
TRBV10-3	.	TRBJ2-7	.	CAISRGSYEQYF	TGTGCCATCAGTCGGGGCTCCTACGAGCAGTACTTC
TRBV5-5	TRBD1	TRBJ2-7	.	CASSSGQGRAYEQYF	TGTGCCAGCAGTTCAGGACAGGGGAGGGCATACGAGCAGTACTTC
TRBV18	TRBD2	TRBJ2-1	few	CASSPIAGVSNEQFF	TGTGCCAGCTCTCCTATAGCGGGGGTTAGCAATGAGCAGTTCTTC
TRBV7-9	TRBD1	TRBJ1-1	.	CASSVGGQARGEAFF	TGTGCCAGCAGCGTGGGAGGACAGGCCAGGGGTGAAGCTTTCTTT
TRBV7-2	TRBD2	TRBJ2-2	.	CASSLVATSGLGTGELFF	TGTGCCAGCAGCTTAGTGGCGACTAGCGGACTAGGCACCGGGGAGCTGTTTTTT
TRBV7-2	TRBD2	TRBJ2-5	.	CASSPSGSQETQYF	TGTGCCAGCAGCCCTAGCGGGAGTCAAGAGACCCAGTACTTC